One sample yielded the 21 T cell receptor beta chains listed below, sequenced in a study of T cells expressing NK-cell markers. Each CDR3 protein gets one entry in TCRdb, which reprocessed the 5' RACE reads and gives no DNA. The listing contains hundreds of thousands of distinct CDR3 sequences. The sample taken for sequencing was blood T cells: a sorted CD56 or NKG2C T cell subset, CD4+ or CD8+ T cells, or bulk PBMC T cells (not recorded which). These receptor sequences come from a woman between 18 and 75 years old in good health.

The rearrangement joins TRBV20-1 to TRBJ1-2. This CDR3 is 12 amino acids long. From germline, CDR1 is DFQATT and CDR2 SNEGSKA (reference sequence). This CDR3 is CSAETEIYGYTF.

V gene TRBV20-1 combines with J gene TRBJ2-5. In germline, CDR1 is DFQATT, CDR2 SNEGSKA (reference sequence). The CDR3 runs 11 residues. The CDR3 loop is CSATGLETQYF.

The CDR3 protein is CSASSGGEAFF. The rearrangement uses TRBV20-1 and TRBJ1-1; without DNA, the TCRdb call of TRBD1 cannot be checked. CDR1 is DFQATT and CDR2 is SNEGSKA in the germline V gene (reference sequence). The CDR3 consists of 11 residues.

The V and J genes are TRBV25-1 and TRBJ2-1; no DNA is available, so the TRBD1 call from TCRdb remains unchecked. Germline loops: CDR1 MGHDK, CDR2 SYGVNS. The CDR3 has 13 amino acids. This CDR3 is CASSLLRGNEQFF.

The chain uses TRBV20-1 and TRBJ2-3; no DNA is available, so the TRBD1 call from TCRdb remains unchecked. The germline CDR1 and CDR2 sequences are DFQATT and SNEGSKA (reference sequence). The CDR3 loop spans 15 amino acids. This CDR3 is CSARPPGGDSDTQYF.

CDR3 in amino acids: CASSYSGRTGNTIYF. The gene calls are TRBV6-2 or TRBV6-3 and TRBJ1-3. Germline V gene data show CDR1 as MNHEY and CDR2 as SVGEGT. There are 15 residues in the CDR3.

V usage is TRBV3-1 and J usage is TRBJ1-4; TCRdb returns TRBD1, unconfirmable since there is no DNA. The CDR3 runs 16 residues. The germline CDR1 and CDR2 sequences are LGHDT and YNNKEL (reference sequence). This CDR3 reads CASSLYGTGGNEKLFF. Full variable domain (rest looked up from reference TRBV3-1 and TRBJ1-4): DTAVSQTPKYLVTQMGNDKSIKCEQNLGHDTMYWYKQDSKKFLKIMFSYNNKELIINETVPNRFSPKSPDKAHLNLHINSLELGDSAVYFCASSLYGTGGNEKLFFGSGTQLSVL.

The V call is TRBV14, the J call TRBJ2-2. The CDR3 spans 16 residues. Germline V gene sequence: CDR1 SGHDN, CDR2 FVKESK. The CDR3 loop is CASSQGNAGLGGELFF.

The CDR3 reads CSAPPTSGLQETQYF. The V and J genes are TRBV20-1 and TRBJ2-5; TCRdb indicates TRBD2, and absent DNA this call remains unverified. Germline CDR1 reads DFQATT; CDR2 reads SNEGSKA (reference sequence). The CDR3 is 15 amino acids.

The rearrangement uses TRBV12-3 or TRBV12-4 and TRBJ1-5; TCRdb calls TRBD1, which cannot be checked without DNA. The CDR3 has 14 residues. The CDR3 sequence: CASSPTGGYQPQHF.

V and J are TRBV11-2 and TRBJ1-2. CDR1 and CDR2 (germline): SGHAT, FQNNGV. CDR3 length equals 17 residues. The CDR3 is CASSLEGSGGVNYGYTF.

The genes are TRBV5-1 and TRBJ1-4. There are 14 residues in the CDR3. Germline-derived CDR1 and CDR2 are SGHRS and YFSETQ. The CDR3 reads CASREDSTNEKLFF.

The CDR3 is CASSSSGLAGAEQFF. This sequence joins TRBV12-3 or TRBV12-4 and TRBJ2-1; TCRdb's D call, TRBD2, is unchecked because there is no DNA. This CDR3 has 15 amino acids.

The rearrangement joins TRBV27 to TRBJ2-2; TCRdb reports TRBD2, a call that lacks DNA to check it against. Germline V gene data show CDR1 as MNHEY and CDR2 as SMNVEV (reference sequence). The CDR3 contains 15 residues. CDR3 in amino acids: CASSPRLADTGELFF.

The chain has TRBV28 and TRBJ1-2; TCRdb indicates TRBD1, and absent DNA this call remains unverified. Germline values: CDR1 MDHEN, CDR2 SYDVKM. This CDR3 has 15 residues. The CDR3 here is CASSTTTGIVYGYTF.

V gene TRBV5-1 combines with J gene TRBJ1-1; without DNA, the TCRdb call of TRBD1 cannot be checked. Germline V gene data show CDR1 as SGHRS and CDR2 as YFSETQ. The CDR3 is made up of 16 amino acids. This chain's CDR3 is CASSPVLTGLNTEAFF.

The CDR3: CASSLDPASTYEQYF. This sequence joins TRBV28 and TRBJ2-7; with no DNA, the TCRdb D assignment of TRBD1 cannot be verified. CDR1 is MDHEN and CDR2 is SYDVKM in the germline V gene. The CDR3 runs 15 residues.

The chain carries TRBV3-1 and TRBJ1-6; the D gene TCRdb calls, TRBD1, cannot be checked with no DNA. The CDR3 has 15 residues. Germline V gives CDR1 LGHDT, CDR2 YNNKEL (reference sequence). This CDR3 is CASSQARQRYSPLHF. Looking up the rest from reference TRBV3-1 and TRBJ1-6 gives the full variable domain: DTAVSQTPKYLVTQMGNDKSIKCEQNLGHDTMYWYKQDSKKFLKIMFSYNNKELIINETVPNRFSPKSPDKAHLNLHINSLELGDSAVYFCASSQARQRYSPLHFGNGTRLTVT.

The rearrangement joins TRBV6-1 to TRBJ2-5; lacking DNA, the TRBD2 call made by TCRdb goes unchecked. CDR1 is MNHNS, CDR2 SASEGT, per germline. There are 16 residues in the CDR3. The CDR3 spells CASSGDSKGRQETQYF.

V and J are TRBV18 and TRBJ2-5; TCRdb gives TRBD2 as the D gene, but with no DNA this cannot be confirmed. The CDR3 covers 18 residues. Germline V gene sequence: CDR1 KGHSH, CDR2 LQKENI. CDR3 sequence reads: CASSPLPGLRGRGETQYF. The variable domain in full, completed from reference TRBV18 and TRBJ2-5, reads NAGVMQNPRHLVRRRGQEARLRCSPMKGHSHVYWYRQLPEEGLKFMVYLQKENIIDESGMPKERFSAEFPKEGPSILRIQQVVRGDSAAYFCASSPLPGLRGRGETQYFGPGTRLLVL.

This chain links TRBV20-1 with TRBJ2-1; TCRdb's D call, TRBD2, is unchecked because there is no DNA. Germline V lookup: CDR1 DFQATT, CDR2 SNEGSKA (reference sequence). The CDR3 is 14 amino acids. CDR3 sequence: CSPGGGTTYNEQFF.